Listed below are T cell receptor beta chains from one sample, sequenced in a study of T cell responses to AZD1222 COVID-19 vaccine. Clones were sequenced by immunoSEQ multiplex PCR, and TCRdb holds only the in-frame ones, with some missing. Here the sample spans tens of thousands of clones, roughly 84% being singletons. The sequencing used peripheral blood, collected on day 0 of AZD1222 vaccination. The receptors shown here come from an adult in good health. CDR3s include the opening cysteine and the closing phenylalanine or tryptophan. The D gene is left open where the match is weak. Size tells how often a clone was seen (once, few, many) or the class of an expanded clone, and some rows leave it out.

J,D,V,size,DNA,CDR3
TRBJ2-3,.,TRBV7-3,few,TGTGCCAGCAGTTCAGGGACAGATACGCAGTATTTT,CASSSGTDTQYF
TRBJ1-1,.,TRBV5-6,.,TGTGCCAGCAGCTTGTCGATGGGCCCTGAAGCTTTCTTT,CASSLSMGPEAFF
TRBJ1-5,.,TRBV6-1,.,TGTGCCAGCAGTGATACCCGGACAGTAAGAGGTCAGCCCCAGCATTTT,CASSDTRTVRGQPQHF
TRBJ1-1,.,TRBV5-1,.,TGCGCCAGCAGCTTGGTGGTTCTGGGGACTGAAGCTTTCTTT,CASSLVVLGTEAFF
TRBJ2-1,TRBD1,TRBV7-6,.,TGTGCCAGCAGCTTAGACCGGGACAGACCCAAAAGGGGCAATGAGCAGTTCTTC,CASSLDRDRPKRGNEQFF
TRBJ1-4,.,TRBV6-2/TRBV6-3,few,TGTGCCAGCAGTTACCAAGGGAGACCCAATGAAAAACTGTTTTTT,CASSYQGRPNEKLFF
TRBJ1-1,.,TRBV7-6,.,TGTGCCAGCAGCTTAGGCTTGCAGTGGGGCACTGAAGCTTTCTTT,CASSLGLQWGTEAFF
TRBJ2-1,TRBD2,TRBV30,once,TGTGCCTGGAGTGTACGGGGACTAGCGGGAGGGAATGAGCAGTTCTTC,CAWSVRGLAGGNEQFF
TRBJ2-2,.,TRBV6-5,.,TGTGCCAGCAGTTCACCCGGGCTAACTAACACCGGGGAGCTGTTTTTT,CASSSPGLTNTGELFF
TRBJ1-2,.,TRBV6-4,.,TGTGCCAGCAGTGCCGGGCCGACAACTAACTATGGCTACACCTTC,CASSAGPTTNYGYTF
TRBJ1-1,TRBD1,TRBV19,.,TGTGCCAGTAGCCCCCAGGACAGGGCAGCGGAGAAAGCTTTCTTT,CASSPQDRAAEKAFF
TRBJ2-3,.,TRBV5-4,.,TGTGCCAGCAGCGTCTTCAGGGCAGGGGTTACAGATACGCAGTATTTT,CASSVFRAGVTDTQYF
TRBJ1-4,.,TRBV5-1,.,TGCGCCAGCAGCTTGGTGGGTAATGAAAAACTGTTTTTT,CASSLVGNEKLFF
TRBJ2-1,.,TRBV11-1,once,TGTGCCAGCAGCACTCTGGGTGGCTTCTACAATGAGCAGTTCTTC,CASSTLGGFYNEQFF
TRBJ1-5,TRBD1,TRBV3-1/TRBV3-2,.,TGTGCCAGCAGCCAACCAGACAGGGCTATTCGCAATCAGCCCCAGCATTTT,CASSQPDRAIRNQPQHF
TRBJ1-3,.,TRBV7-9,.,TGTGCCAGCAGCTTAGTTCGGGGGTTCTACGGAAACACCATATATTTT,CASSLVRGFYGNTIYF
TRBJ2-2,TRBD2,TRBV4-1,.,TGCGCCAGCAGCCAGGGGGGACTAGCGGGAGTAGGCACCGGGGAGCTGTTTTTT,CASSQGGLAGVGTGELFF
TRBJ2-7,.,TRBV7-8,.,TGTGCCAGCAGCCCAGGGACCTATAGGTCCTACGAGCAGTACTTC,CASSPGTYRSYEQYF
TRBJ1-1,TRBD1,TRBV28,.,TGTGCCAGCAGTCAACCGGGACAGGGGTCCACTGAAGCTTTCTTT,CASSQPGQGSTEAFF
TRBJ2-5,.,TRBV14,.,TGTGCCAGCAGCCAATTTCCGACGGGTTGGGGACGGGAGACCCAGTACTTC,CASSQFPTGWGRETQYF
TRBJ1-1,.,TRBV15,.,TGTGCCACCAGCTGGACCGGGGGTGAAGCTTTCTTT,CATSWTGGEAFF
TRBJ2-3,.,TRBV19,.,TGTGCCAGTAGTCCGCCTAACACAGATACGCAGTATTTT,CASSPPNTDTQYF
TRBJ2-3,.,TRBV7-9,.,TGTGCCAGCGGGAGTAATACGCAGTATTTT,CASGSNTQYF
TRBJ1-2,.,TRBV4-2,.,TGTGCCAGCAGCCAATCCAGTGACAGGGGCTACACCTTC,CASSQSSDRGYTF
TRBJ2-7,.,TRBV12-3/TRBV12-4,.,TGTGCCAGCAGTTTTGCCAGAAGCGTAATGCAGTACTTC,CASSFARSVMQYF
TRBJ1-5,TRBD1,TRBV18,.,TGTGCCAGCTCAAACCGGGGACAGGCCTACGATCAGCCCCAGCATTTT,CASSNRGQAYDQPQHF
TRBJ2-5,TRBD2,TRBV5-1,.,TGCGCCAGCAGCTTGGCGGTTCAAGGGGAGGGAGAGACCCAGTACTTC,CASSLAVQGEGETQYF
TRBJ2-1,.,TRBV7-9,.,TGTGCCAGCAGCTTAAAGGACCGAGACTACAATGAGCAGTTCTTC,CASSLKDRDYNEQFF
TRBJ1-5,.,TRBV19,.,TGTGCCAGTACCCCATTAGGGTCGGCCAATCAGCCCCAGCATTTT,CASTPLGSANQPQHF
TRBJ1-1,.,TRBV18,once,TGTGCCAGCTCACCATTGGGGGCGTCGGGCACTGAAGCTTTCTTT,CASSPLGASGTEAFF
TRBJ2-5,TRBD2,TRBV6-4,once,TGTGCCAGCAGTGACTTCGGACTAGCGGGAGTGGAGACCCAGTACTTC,CASSDFGLAGVETQYF
TRBJ1-2,TRBD1,TRBV5-4,.,TGTGCCAGCAGTCCTCAGGGGGTTGCTAACTATGGCTACACCTTC,CASSPQGVANYGYTF
TRBJ1-6,.,TRBV11-3,.,TGTGCCAGCAGCTTAGATCAACAGTCGAGCTCCTATAATTCACCCCTCCACTTT,CASSLDQQSSSYNSPLHF
TRBJ1-2,.,TRBV27,.,TGTGCCAGCAGTTCCTCGCCTAACTATGGCTACACCTTC,CASSSSPNYGYTF
TRBJ2-7,.,TRBV13,.,TGTGCCAGCAGCTTGGGGAGTGACAGGAGCTCCTACGAGCAGTACTTC,CASSLGSDRSSYEQYF
TRBJ1-1,.,TRBV5-1,.,TGCGCCAGCAGCTTGTATGGAGGTCCCATCGCTGAAGCTTTCTTT,CASSLYGGPIAEAFF
TRBJ2-1,TRBD2,TRBV27,.,TGTGCCAGCAGTTTAATGGGGACTAGCGGCAATGAGCAGTTCTTC,CASSLMGTSGNEQFF
TRBJ1-2,.,TRBV12-3/TRBV12-4,.,TGTGCCAGCAGTCCCGACAGGAGATATGGCTACACCTTC,CASSPDRRYGYTF
TRBJ1-5,.,TRBV24-1,.,TGTGCCACCAGTGACTCGGGCCGCCCGAACAATCAGCCCCAGCATTTT,CATSDSGRPNNQPQHF
TRBJ1-1,.,TRBV19,.,TGTGCCAGTCGAATGGGGCAGGGAGGGTTCATTTCTGAAGCTTTCTTT,CASRMGQGGFISEAFF
TRBJ2-2,TRBD2,TRBV7-2,.,TGTGCCAGCAGCTTAGGAGCGGGAACTGGGGAGCTGTTTTTT,CASSLGAGTGELFF
TRBJ1-4,.,TRBV19,.,TGTGCCAGTACGGAGGAGGGACCAACTAATGAAAAACTGTTTTTT,CASTEEGPTNEKLFF
TRBJ1-2,.,TRBV29-1,.,TGCAGCGTTGAAGAGATGGGGGGAGGCTACACCTTC,CSVEEMGGGYTF
TRBJ1-2,.,TRBV6-2/TRBV6-3,.,TGTGCCAGCAGCCCCCTCCCCATGGCGAGCTATGGCTACACCTTC,CASSPLPMASYGYTF